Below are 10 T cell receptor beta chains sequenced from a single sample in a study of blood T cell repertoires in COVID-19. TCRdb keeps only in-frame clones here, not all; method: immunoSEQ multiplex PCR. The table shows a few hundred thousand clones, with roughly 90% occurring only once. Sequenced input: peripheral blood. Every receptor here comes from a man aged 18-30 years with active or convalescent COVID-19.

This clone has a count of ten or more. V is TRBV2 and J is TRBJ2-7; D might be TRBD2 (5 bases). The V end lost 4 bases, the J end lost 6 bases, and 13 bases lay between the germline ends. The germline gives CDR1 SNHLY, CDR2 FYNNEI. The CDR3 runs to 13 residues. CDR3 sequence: CASSGVGMLEQYF. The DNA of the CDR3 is TGTGCCAGCAGTGGTGTCGGGATGCTCGAGCAGTACTTC.

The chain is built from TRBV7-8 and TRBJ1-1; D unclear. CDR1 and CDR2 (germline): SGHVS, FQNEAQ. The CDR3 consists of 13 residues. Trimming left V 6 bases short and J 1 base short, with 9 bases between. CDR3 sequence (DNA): TGTGCCAGCAGTTCTAACAGGAACACTGAAGCTTTCTTT. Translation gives CASSSNRNTEAFF.

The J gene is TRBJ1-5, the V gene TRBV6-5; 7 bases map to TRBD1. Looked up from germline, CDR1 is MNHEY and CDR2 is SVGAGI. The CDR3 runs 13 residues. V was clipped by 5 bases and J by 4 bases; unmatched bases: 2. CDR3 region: CASSRGRNQPQHF. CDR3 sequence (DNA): TGTGCCAGCAGTAGGGGGCGGAATCAGCCCCAGCATTTT.

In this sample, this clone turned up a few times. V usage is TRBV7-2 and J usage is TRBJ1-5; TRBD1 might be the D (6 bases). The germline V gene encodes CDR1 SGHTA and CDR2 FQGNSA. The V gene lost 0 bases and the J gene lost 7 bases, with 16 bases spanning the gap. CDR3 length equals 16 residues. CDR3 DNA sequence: TGTGCCAGCAGCTTAGCGAATCAGGGGATGGCACAGCCCCAGCATTTT. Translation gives CASSLANQGMAQPQHF.

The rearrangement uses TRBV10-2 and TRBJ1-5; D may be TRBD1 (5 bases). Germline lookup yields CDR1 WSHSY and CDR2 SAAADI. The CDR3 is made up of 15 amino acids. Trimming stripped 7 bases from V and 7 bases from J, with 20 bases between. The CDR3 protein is CASIGADESGQPQHF. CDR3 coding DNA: TGCGCCAGCATAGGGGCAGATGAGAGTGGACAGCCCCAGCATTTT.

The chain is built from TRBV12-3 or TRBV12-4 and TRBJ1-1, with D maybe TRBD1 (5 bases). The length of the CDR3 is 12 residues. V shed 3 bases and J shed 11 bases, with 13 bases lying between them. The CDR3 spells CASSFEAGPAFF. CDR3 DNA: TGTGCCAGCAGTTTTGAGGCAGGGCCCGCTTTCTTT.

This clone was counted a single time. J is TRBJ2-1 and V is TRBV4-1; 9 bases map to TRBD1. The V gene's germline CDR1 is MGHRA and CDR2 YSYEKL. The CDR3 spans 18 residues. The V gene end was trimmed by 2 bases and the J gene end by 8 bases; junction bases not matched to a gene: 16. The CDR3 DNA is TGCGCCAGCAGCCAAACTATACCGGGACAGGGCGCGGTTCATGAGCAGTTCTTC. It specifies CASSQTIPGQGAVHEQFF.

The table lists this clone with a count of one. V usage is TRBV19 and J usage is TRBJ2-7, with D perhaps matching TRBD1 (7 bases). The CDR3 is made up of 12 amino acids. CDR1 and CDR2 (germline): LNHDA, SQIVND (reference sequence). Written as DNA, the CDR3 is TGTGCACGGGCGGAGGGGGCGAGGGAGCAGTACTTC. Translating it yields CARAEGAREQYF.

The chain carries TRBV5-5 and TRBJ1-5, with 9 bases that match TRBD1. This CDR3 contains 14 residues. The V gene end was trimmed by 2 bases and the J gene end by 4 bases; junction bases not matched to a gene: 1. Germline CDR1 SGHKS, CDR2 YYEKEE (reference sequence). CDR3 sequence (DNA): TGTGCCAGCAGCTTCGGACAGGGGAATCAGCCCCAGCATTTT. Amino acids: CASSFGQGNQPQHF.

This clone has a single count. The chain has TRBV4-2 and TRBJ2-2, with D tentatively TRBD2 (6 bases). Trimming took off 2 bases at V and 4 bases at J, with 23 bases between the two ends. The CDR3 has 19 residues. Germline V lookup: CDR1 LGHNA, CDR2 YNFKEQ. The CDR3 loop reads CASSQRWREDQYLTGELFF. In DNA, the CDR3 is TGTGCCAGCAGCCAAAGGTGGAGGGAGGATCAATATCTCACCGGGGAGCTGTTTTTT.